The source of this T cell receptor beta chain is a study of tumor-infiltrating lymphocytes in primary liver carcinoma. Study at large: The study obtained roughly 3.5 to 7.13 million productive TCRbeta reads per sample, similar across tissue types.

Of note for this clonotype: The junction shows a germline mismatch at one end, possibly a read error.

The CDR3 loop spans 16 amino acids. In germline, CDR1 is SGHAT, CDR2 FQDESV (reference sequence). Germline DNA was also extracted, while the blood RNA originated from unsorted whole blood. A constant-region primer primed TCR beta cDNA synthesis from about 530 ng of total RNA. Generation of the TCR beta libraries relied on three nested multiplex PCR rounds using slightly modified ARM-PCR. It was with TRBV1-TRBV30 forward primers and a C-beta reverse primer that the first two PCR rounds were run, at approximately 10 cycles each. MiXCR, applied by TCRdb to the multiplex PCR reads, yields one record per CDR3 protein. Of 310,000 or so distinct CDR3 sequences listed, 50% to 60% are singletons.

The V and J genes are TRBV11-1 and TRBJ2-1; a weak D match, TRBD2 (6 bases). This clonotype originated in a woman between 25 and 40 years old with primary liver carcinoma and hepatitis B virus infection. Sequences were obtained from peripheral blood. In nucleotides, the CDR3 is TGTGCCAGCAGCTTAGTGTCGGGGGAGGCTTACAATGAACAGTTCTTC. Translated, it gives CASSLVSGEAYNEQFF. Based on the CDR3 plus reference TRBV11-1 and TRBJ2-1, the full variable domain is EAEVAQSPRYKITEKSQAVAFWCDPISGHATLYWYRQILGQGPELLVQFQDESVVDDSQLPKDRFSAERLKGVDSTLKIQPAELGDSAMYLCASSLVSGEAYNEQFFGPGTRLTVL.